Included here is one T cell receptor (beta chain) sequence, with context. These data come from a study of CD8 T cells in Susac syndrome. Random hexamers were used to reverse transcribe the RNA input (about 0.5 to 1 ug). TCRdb used MiXCR to reprocess the immunoSEQ multiplex PCR reads, holding one entry per CDR3 protein. The table lists some 140,000 distinct CDR3 sequences, roughly 80% of them singletons, with approximately 0.51% in the top ten. The sample consisted of CD8+ T cells from PBMCs. This TCR was sampled from a human donor with multiple sclerosis.

The CDR3 sequence: CASSQDRLTNEKLFF. In DNA, the CDR3 is TGCGCCAGCAGCCAAGATCGGCTTACAAATGAAAAACTGTTTTTT. This chain uses TRBV4-3 with TRBJ1-4; D remains unclear. CDR1 is LGHNA and CDR2 is YSLEER in the germline V gene. The CDR3 contains 15 residues. The germline V and J ends were trimmed by 0 bases and 5 bases, with 10 bases remaining between them.